The TCR beta chain under discussion was sequenced for a study of stem cell transplantation in POMP-related autoinflammatory disease. The overall study: Impaired MHC class I-dependent CD8+ differentiation was hypothesized from defective thymoproteasomes. Before transplant, CD4+ T cells skewed naive and CD8+ proportions were low.

In the case of this clone: As yet, its antigen is unknown.

V lost 0 bases to trimming and J lost 6 bases; unmatched junction nucleotides: 1. The CDR3 contains 15 residues. Per the germline V gene, CDR1 is SGHRS and CDR2 is YFSETQ. The data were produced by immunoSEQ multiplex PCR, yet TCRdb's version contains in-frame clones alone and is incomplete. Seen here are 68,000 or so clones, roughly 91% observed once, and the top ten hold 0.55% to 0.85%. Study-wide results and limits: In PRAID patients, the number of distinct TRB V-J gene pairings was restricted. In patients with PRAID, every analyzed T-cell subset tended to show lower diversity and higher clonality.

V usage is TRBV5-1 and J usage is TRBJ2-1; the match to TRBD2 covers 12 bases. This sample comprised CD4+ T cells from PBMCs, obtained after stem cell transplantation. The TCR was taken from a human patient with POMP-related autoinflammation and immune dysregulation (PRAID). Some T cells here may be from the graft donor. CDR3 protein: CASSLGLAGANEQFF. Here the CDR3 DNA reads TGCGCCAGCAGCTTGGGACTAGCGGGGGCCAATGAGCAGTTCTTC. Looking up the rest from reference TRBV5-1 and TRBJ2-1 gives the full variable domain: KAGVTQTPRYLIKTRGQQVTLSCSPISGHRSVSWYQQTPGQGLQFLFEYFSETQRNKGNFPGRFSGRQFSNSRSEMNVSTLELGDSALYLCASSLGLAGANEQFFGPGTRLTVL.